Described below is a single T cell receptor beta chain sequence and its context. This specimen comes from a study of CD8 T cells in Susac syndrome. The germline CDR1 and CDR2 sequences are LGHDT and YNNKEL (reference sequence). This CDR3 spans 17 amino acids. V lost 1 base to trimming and J lost 2 bases, with 15 bases between them. Roughly 0.45 to 1 ug RNA was reverse transcribed with random hexamers. TCRdb analysed the immunoSEQ multiplex PCR reads with MiXCR anew, one entry per CDR3 protein. Of some 400,000 distinct CDR3 sequences in the sample, 85% to 90% were seen once. V gene TRBV3-1 combines with J gene TRBJ1-5; unclear D gene. The material sequenced was CD8+ T cells from PBMCs. This sequence originates from a human donor with multiple sclerosis. CDR3 coding DNA: TGTGCCAGCAGCCAAGGCCTGGACCAGGCCGGCAATCAGCCCCAGCATTTT. As protein: CASSQGLDQAGNQPQHF.